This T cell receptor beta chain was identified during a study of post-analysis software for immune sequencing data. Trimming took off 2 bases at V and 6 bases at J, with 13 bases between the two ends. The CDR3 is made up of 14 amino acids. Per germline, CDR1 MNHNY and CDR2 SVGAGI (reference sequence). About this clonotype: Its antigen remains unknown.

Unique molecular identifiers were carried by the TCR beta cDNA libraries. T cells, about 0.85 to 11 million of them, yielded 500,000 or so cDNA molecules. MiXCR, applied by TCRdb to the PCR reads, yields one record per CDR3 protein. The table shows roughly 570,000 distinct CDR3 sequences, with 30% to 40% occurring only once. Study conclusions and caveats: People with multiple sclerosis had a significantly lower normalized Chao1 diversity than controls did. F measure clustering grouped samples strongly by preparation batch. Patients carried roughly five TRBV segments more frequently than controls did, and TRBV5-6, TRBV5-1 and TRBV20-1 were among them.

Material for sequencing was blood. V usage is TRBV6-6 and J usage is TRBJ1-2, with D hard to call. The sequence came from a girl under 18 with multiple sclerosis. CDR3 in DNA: TGTGCCAGCAGTTACCGCGGGGAGGGCGATGGCTACACCTTC. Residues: CASSYRGEGDGYTF.